This T cell receptor beta chain was found in a study of chronic HIV infection and antiretroviral therapy. This CDR3 contains 14 residues. Deletions cut 4 bases from V and 7 bases from J, with 16 bases between. CDR1 and CDR2 (germline): MNHEY, SMNVEV (reference sequence). TCRdb re-analysed the 5' RACE reads in MiXCR, keeping a single row per CDR3 protein. The repertoire has some 37,000 distinct CDR3 sequences, 7% to 10% of them found once; the top ten carry roughly 2.8%. The TCR was taken from an adult who had HIV and had not received antiretroviral therapy, or was an uninfected healthy control (not recorded which). Sequencing was done on a sample of peripheral blood. The V call is TRBV27, the J call TRBJ1-2; D gene uncertain. The CDR3 spells CASSWRATGFGYTF. The CDR3 bases are TGTGCCAGCAGTTGGAGGGCCACGGGGTTTGGCTACACCTTC.